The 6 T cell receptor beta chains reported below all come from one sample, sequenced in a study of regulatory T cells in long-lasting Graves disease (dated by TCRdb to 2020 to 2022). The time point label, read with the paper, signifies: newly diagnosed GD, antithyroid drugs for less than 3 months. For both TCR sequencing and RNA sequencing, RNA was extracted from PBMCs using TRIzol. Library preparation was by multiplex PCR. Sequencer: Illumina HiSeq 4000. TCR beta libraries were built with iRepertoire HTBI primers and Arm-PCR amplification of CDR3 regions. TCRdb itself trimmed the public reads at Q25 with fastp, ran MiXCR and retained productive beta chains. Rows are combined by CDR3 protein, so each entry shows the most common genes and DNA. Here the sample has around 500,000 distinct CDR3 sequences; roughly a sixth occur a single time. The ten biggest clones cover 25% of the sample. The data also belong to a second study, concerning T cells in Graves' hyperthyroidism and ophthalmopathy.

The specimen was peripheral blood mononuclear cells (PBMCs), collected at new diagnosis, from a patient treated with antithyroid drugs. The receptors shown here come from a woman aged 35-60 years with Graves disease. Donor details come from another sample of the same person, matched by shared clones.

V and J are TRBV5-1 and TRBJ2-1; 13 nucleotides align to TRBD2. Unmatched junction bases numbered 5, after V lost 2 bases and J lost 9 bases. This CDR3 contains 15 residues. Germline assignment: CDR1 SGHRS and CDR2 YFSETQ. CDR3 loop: CASSLGTSGASEQFF. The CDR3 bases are TGCGCCAGCAGCTTAGGGACTAGCGGGGCAAGTGAGCAGTTCTTC. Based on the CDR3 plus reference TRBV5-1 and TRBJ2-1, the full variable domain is KAGVTQTPRYLIKTRGQQVTLSCSPISGHRSVSWYQQTPGQGLQFLFEYFSETQRNKGNFPGRFSGRQFSNSRSEMNVSTLELGDSALYLCASSLGTSGASEQFFGPGTRLTVL.

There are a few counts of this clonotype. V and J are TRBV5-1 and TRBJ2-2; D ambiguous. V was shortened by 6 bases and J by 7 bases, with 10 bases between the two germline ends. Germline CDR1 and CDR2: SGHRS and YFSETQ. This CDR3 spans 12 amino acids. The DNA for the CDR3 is TGCGCCAGCAAAAGAGACGGCGGGGAGCTGTTTTTT. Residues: CASKRDGGELFF. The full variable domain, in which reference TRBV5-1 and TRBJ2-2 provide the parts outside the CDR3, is KAGVTQTPRYLIKTRGQQVTLSCSPISGHRSVSWYQQTPGQGLQFLFEYFSETQRNKGNFPGRFSGRQFSNSRSEMNVSTLELGDSALYLCASKRDGGELFFGEGSRLTVL.

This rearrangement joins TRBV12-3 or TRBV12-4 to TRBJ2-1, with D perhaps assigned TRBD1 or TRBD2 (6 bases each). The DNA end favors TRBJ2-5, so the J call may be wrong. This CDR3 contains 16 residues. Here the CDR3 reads CASSTLGGLATEAQYF. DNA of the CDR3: TGTGCCAGCAGCACCCTAGGGGGTCTAGCGACGGAGGCCCAGTACTTC.

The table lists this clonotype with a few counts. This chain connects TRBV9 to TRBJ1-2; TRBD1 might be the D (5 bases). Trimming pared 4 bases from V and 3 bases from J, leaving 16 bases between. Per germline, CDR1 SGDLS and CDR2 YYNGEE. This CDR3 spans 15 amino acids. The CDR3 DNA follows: TGTGCCAGCAGCTCTCTAGTGGGGCGCGACTATGGCTACACCTTC. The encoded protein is CASSSLVGRDYGYTF.

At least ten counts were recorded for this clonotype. The DNA of the CDR3 is TGTGCCAGCAGCTGGGGAAGAGGGGGGCTCACAGATACGCAGTATTTT. The encoded protein is CASSWGRGGLTDTQYF. This chain connects TRBV5-6 to TRBJ2-3; D assignment may be TRBD1 or TRBD2 (6 bases each). The V and J ends lost 3 bases and 2 bases respectively, with 16 bases between them. This CDR3 is built from 16 residues. Germline V gene data show CDR1 as SGHDT and CDR2 as YYEEEE.

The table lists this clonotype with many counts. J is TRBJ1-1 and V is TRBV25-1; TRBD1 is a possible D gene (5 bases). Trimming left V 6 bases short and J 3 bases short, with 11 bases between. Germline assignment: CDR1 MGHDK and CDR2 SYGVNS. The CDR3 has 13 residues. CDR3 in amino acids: CASSVRGDTEAFF. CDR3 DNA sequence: TGTGCCAGCAGCGTACGGGGGGACACTGAAGCTTTCTTT.